This TCR beta chain is from a study of blood T cells in healthy people across ages. Across the study: Template switching captured about one barcoded beta molecule per two T cells.

This clonotype appeared a few times. The CDR3 spans 18 residues. V was clipped by 7 bases and J by 4 bases; unmatched bases: 20. Germline V gene lookup returns CDR1 MGHDK and CDR2 SYGVNS. Through a sample-barcoded 5' primer and a J-beta primer mix, a second PCR was run for roughly 6 to 11 cycles. Each of the cDNA molecules was tagged by a template-switch adaptor with 12 random nucleotides. Every sample produced at least 2.5 million CDR3-containing paired-end reads. TCRdb re-analysed the 5' RACE reads in MiXCR, keeping a single row per CDR3 protein. The sample shows about 800,000 distinct CDR3 sequences, 25% of them seen only once. This sample also appeared in a second study, on T cells of mothers and their children. This second study says: Evidence of persistent microchimeric T cell clones was absent.

The chain uses TRBV25-1 and TRBJ2-7, with 9 nucleotides matching TRBD1. Source material: blood. This TCR was recovered from a boy aged 10-17 years in good health. The DNA for the CDR3 is TGTGCCAGCACCGCTAATTCGGTCCCCGTGACAGGGGGATACGAGCAGTACTTC. Its translation: CASTANSVPVTGGYEQYF.